Below, 12 T cell receptor beta chains from the same sample are listed, as sequenced in a study of blood T cell repertoires in COVID-19. Sequenced by immunoSEQ multiplex PCR; TCRdb stores in-frame clones only, minus some. The sample lists around 150,000 clones; roughly 87% were seen once. The specimen sequenced was peripheral blood. All receptors come from a human donor in a cohort sampled during active COVID-19.

The V call is TRBV24-1, the J call TRBJ2-5, with 11 positions matching TRBD2. J was trimmed by 4 bases and V by 9 bases; bases with no gene match: 6. Germline V gene sequence: CDR1 KGHDR, CDR2 SFDVKD. The CDR3 is made up of 14 amino acids. The CDR3 is CATHSGRAGETQYF. In DNA form, the CDR3 reads TGTGCCACCCATAGCGGGAGGGCCGGAGAGACCCAGTACTTC.

In this sample, this clone turned up once. This sequence joins TRBV7-9 and TRBJ1-2, with TRBD1 matching 8 bases. Germline CDR1 reads SEHNR; CDR2 reads FQNEAQ (reference sequence). The J segment lost 8 bases and the V segment lost 3 bases, leaving 14 bases of the junction unmatched. This CDR3 is 16 amino acids long. The CDR3: CASSFSDRPAGGGYTF. Written as DNA, the CDR3 is TGTGCCAGCAGCTTTTCTGACCGGCCGGCAGGGGGCGGCTACACCTTC.

The chain is built from TRBV28 and TRBJ2-7, with 9 nucleotides matching TRBD1. The CDR3 has 13 residues. J lost 2 bases, V lost 11 bases, and 7 bases had no gene match. Germline-derived CDR1 and CDR2 are MDHEN and SYDVKM. CDR3 in DNA: TGTGCCGCCAGGGGACAGGGTCCCTACGAGCAGTACTTC. Amino acid sequence: CAARGQGPYEQYF.

The chain couples TRBV10-1 to TRBJ1-1; D remains unclear. Germline V gene data show CDR1 as WNHNN and CDR2 as SYGVQD (reference sequence). V gave up 4 bases and J gave up 5 bases, with 11 bases separating them. The CDR3 has 13 residues. Here the CDR3 DNA reads TGCGCCAGCAGTGTTCGGGGTCTTACTGAAGCTTTCTTT. Amino acids: CASSVRGLTEAFF.

The gene calls are TRBV12-3 or TRBV12-4 and TRBJ2-7; D gene uncertain. V dropped 2 bases and J dropped 1 base, with 3 bases sitting between them. This CDR3 is 12 amino acids long. The DNA of the CDR3 is TGTGCCAGCAGTTTACGGTCCTACGAGCAGTACTTC. It specifies CASSLRSYEQYF.

V is TRBV19 and J is TRBJ1-1; D gene uncertain. This CDR3 spans 13 amino acids. Germline lookup yields CDR1 LNHDA and CDR2 SQIVND (reference sequence). V was shortened by 5 bases and J by 5 bases, with 12 bases between the two germline ends. This chain's CDR3 is CASSVWGGTEAFF. The CDR3 DNA reads TGTGCCAGTAGTGTCTGGGGAGGGACTGAAGCTTTCTTT. Complete variable domain (other parts from reference TRBV19 and TRBJ1-1): DGGITQSPKYLFRKEGQNVTLSCEQNLNHDAMYWYRQDPGQGLRLIYYSQIVNDFQKGDIAEGYSVSREKKESFPLTVTSAQKNPTAFYLCASSVWGGTEAFFGQGTRLTVV.

This rearrangement joins TRBV5-6 to TRBJ2-4; a possible D gene is TRBD1 (6 bases). Per the germline V gene, CDR1 is SGHDT and CDR2 is YYEEEE. Trimming cost V 4 bases and J 3 bases, with 14 bases left between them. The CDR3 extends over 15 amino acids. CDR3 DNA sequence: TGTGCCAGCAGCATACTGACAGGAGACAAAAACATTCAGTACTTC. Amino acids: CASSILTGDKNIQYF.

The chain links TRBV19 to TRBJ1-1; a possible D gene is TRBD1 (6 bases). The CDR3 is 13 residues long. The V and J ends lost 8 bases and 1 base respectively, with 11 bases between them. The germline gives CDR1 LNHDA, CDR2 SQIVND (reference sequence). CDR3 bases: TGTGCCAGTGGCAGGGGATCGAACACTGAAGCTTTCTTT. Protein product: CASGRGSNTEAFF.

V gene TRBV6-1 combines with J gene TRBJ1-5, with 10 bases that match TRBD1. Germline V gene data show CDR1 as MNHNS and CDR2 as SASEGT. The junction had 10 bases not matched to a gene; V was cut back by 1 base and J by 1 base. The CDR3 loop spans 19 amino acids. CDR3 DNA: TGTGCCAGCAGTGAAGAACGAGGACAGGGGGGGACGAGCAATCAGCCCCAGCATTTT. It is translated as CASSEERGQGGTSNQPQHF.

The V gene is TRBV27, the J gene TRBJ1-2; a possible D gene is TRBD1 (6 bases). Trimming took 5 bases from V and 3 from J, leaving 22 bases between them. Germline V gives CDR1 MNHEY, CDR2 SMNVEV (reference sequence). This CDR3 contains 17 residues. The CDR3 here is CASSRRGGGAGDYGYTF. Written as DNA, the CDR3 is TGTGCCAGCAGTCGGAGGGGAGGGGGGGCTGGGGACTATGGCTACACCTTC.

The chain employs TRBV12-3 or TRBV12-4 and TRBJ2-1; 7 bases align to TRBD1. The CDR3 sequence is 13 residues long. V shed 5 bases, J shed 5 bases, and the junction held 3 bases outside the gene matches. The CDR3 DNA follows: TGTGCCAGCAGTCAGGACAGGAACAATGAGCAGTTCTTC. Its translation: CASSQDRNNEQFF.

This chain joins TRBV7-2 and TRBJ2-7; 11 bases are a match to TRBD2. Germline V lookup: CDR1 SGHTA, CDR2 FQGNSA. The ends lost 0 bases at V and 2 bases at J; junction bases unmatched: 6. The CDR3 is 17 residues long. For the CDR3, the DNA is TGTGCCAGCAGCTTAGCCCTAGCGGGGGGATCCCCCTACGAGCAGTACTTC. This gives the protein CASSLALAGGSPYEQYF.